This T cell receptor (beta chain) was sequenced during a study of T cell changes during pregnancy in multiple sclerosis. The table came from immunoSEQ multiplex PCR; TCRdb's copy has only in-frame clones and leaves some out. The table includes under 45,000 clones, about nine tenths detected once. Germline V gene sequence: CDR1 SGHNT, CDR2 YYREEE (reference sequence). The CDR3 is made up of 12 amino acids. V was clipped by 4 bases and J by 8 bases, with 12 bases between them. The receptor comes from a female donor in good health, enrolled as a control in a pregnancy study. The chain employs TRBV5-4 and TRBJ1-2, with D possibly matching TRBD1 (6 bases). The source was CD4+ T cells from peripheral blood mononuclear cells, collected in the second trimester of pregnancy. CDR3 residues: CASSLTDSGYTF. In DNA form, the CDR3 reads TGTGCCAGCAGCCTAACGGACAGCGGCTACACCTTC.